The present T cell receptor (beta chain) was sequenced within a study of T cells after yellow fever vaccination (dated by TCRdb to between 2018 and 2020). Some background on the complete study: The SMART-Seq v4 Ultra Low Input RNA kit was used to prepare libraries from fractions with low cell numbers. Blood was drawn at multiple timepoints before and after primary and secondary immunization, with bulk PBMC replicates and cell subsets isolated. To track T-cell clones before and after primary and booster YFV17D yellow fever vaccination, bulk TCR alpha and beta repertoires were sequenced longitudinally. The cohort comprised two healthy male donors, one aged 18 to 30 and one aged 30 to 39 years. Summary of the overall study and its limitations: A small fraction of clonotypes showed up in both the CD4 and CD8 compartments, probably as a result of convergent recombination. Computational filtering was required because FACS-sorted repertoires could contain abundant contaminating clonotypes from the bulk population. The secondary T-cell response was weaker than the primary response but faster, peaking on day 5 instead of day 15. Because the study included only a couple of donors, the extent to which the findings can be generalized is limited. Most clones expanded after primary vaccination were re-detected after the booster (96% of CD4 and about 88% of CD8), suggesting broad memory maintenance.

V loses 0 bases, J loses 9 bases, and the germline ends lie 9 bases apart. The germline V gene (reference sequence) provides CDR1 GTSNPN and CDR2 SVGIG. Including the terminal cysteine and phenylalanine, the CDR3 comprises 12 residues. Only the CDR3 portion is preserved as DNA: 36 bases, with reading frame beginning at the first base. The treatment or condition label for this specimen denotes: live attenuated yellow fever vaccine strain. PBMCs were isolated from peripheral blood using a standard Ficoll-Paque protocol. Dynabeads CD4 and CD8 positive selection kits were used to isolate CD4 and CD8 T-cell fractions. TriZol was used to extract RNA from bulk PBMCs, from CD4 and CD8 fractions, and from dextramer-positive and dextramer-negative fractions. TCR cDNA was synthesized by 5'RACE template switching, through which a universal primer site and unique molecular identifiers were introduced. cDNA synthesis was primed from both the TCR alpha and TCR beta constant segments. Library amplification involved two PCR steps, and the second step added sample barcodes and sequencing adapters. Sequencing of libraries was performed on Illumina HiSeq 2500 (2x100 bp) or NovaSeq (2x150 bp). As for how the authors treated the data: Reads were demultiplexed and collapsed into UMI consensus sequences with MIGEC, and V(D)J alignment was performed with MiXCR. Vaccine-responding clonotypes were identified with edgeR using replicate PBMC samples, with FDR below 0.01 and a log2 fold change above 5 up to day 15 being required. CD4 or CD8 identity was assigned to each bulk clonotype according to whether the clonotype was present at higher abundance in the sequenced CD4 repertoire or the sequenced CD8 repertoire. TCRdb trimmed public reads at Q25 via fastp, called clones via MiXCR and kept in-frame beta chains. Every distinct CDR3 protein forms one entry, paired with its most common genes and DNA. The V and J calls follow TCRdb's processing rather than the paper's. The sample table lists under 150,000 distinct CDR3 sequences, approximately 7.7% of them with a count of one. The ten most abundant clones make up less than 0.95% of the sample.

This clonotype was seen ten or more times. The antigen it recognizes is unknown. No per-base quality is available; no much larger clone lies one base away. The TCR was taken from a man under 40 who received the YFV17D yellow fever vaccine. The sequence joins TRBV30 to TRBJ1-5; perhaps TRBD1 is the D gene, with 5 bases matching. The sequences come from CD4+ T cells sorted from PBMCs, collected 5 days after the yellow fever booster vaccination. The CDR3 has the sequence CAWSVRGMPQHF. The DNA sequence reads TGTGCCTGGAGTGTAAGGGGAATGCCCCAGCATTTT. Here the CDR3 is joined to the reference TRBV30 and TRBJ1-5 genes, and the full variable domain is: SQTIHQWPATLVQPVGSPLSLECTVEGTSNPNLYWYRQAAGRGLQLLFYSVGIGQISSEVPQNLSASRPQDRQFILSSKKLLLSDSGFYLCAWSVRGMPQHFGDGTRLSIL.